In this sample, the clone carrying this T cell receptor (beta chain) turned up a few times. Its antigen is as yet unknown. The data belong to a study of T-cell reconstitution after alpha-beta-depleted transplantation in children. Unique molecular identifiers were used in preparing the TCRbeta library. MiXCR, run by TCRdb on the PCR reads, gives a single entry per CDR3 protein. Of about 420,000 distinct CDR3 sequences listed, around 15% were seen once; the top ten hold approximately 28%. Trimming took 0 bases from V and 8 from J, leaving 15 bases between them. The germline gives CDR1 LGHNA, CDR2 YNFKEQ. This CDR3 is 15 amino acids long. Study-wide results and limits: Elevated TCRbeta diversity at day 60 was traced, in some patients, to surviving recipient T cells and thymic progenitors. Fresh T-cell production supplied most of the T-cell counts and diversity seen one year after transplant. Several hundred expanded graft clones reportedly were the source of alpha-beta T cells about two months after transplant.

The TCR was taken from a boy in the first two years of life who had a stem cell transplant for Wiskott-Aldrich syndrome, so the T cells may come from the graft donor. The sample was PBMCs, mostly from graft donor cells, taken 360 days after TCRalphabeta/CD19-depleted stem cell transplant. The J gene is TRBJ2-3, the V gene TRBV4-2, with TRBD2 as a possible D gene (5 bases). CDR3 coding DNA: TGTGCCAGCAGCCAAGATCGCGAGGGTTCTGGTACGCAGTATTTT. This gives the protein CASSQDREGSGTQYF.